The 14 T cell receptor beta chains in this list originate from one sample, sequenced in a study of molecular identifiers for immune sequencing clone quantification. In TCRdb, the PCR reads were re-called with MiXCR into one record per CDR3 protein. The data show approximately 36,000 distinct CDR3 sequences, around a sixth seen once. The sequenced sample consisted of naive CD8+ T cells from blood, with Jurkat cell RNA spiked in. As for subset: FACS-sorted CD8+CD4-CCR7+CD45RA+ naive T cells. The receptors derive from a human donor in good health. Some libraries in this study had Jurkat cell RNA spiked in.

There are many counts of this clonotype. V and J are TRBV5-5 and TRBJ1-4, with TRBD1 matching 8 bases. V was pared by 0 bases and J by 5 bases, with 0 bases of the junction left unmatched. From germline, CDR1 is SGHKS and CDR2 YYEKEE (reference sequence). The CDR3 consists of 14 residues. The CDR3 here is CASSLGTGNEKLFF. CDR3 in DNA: TGTGCCAGCAGCTTGGGGACAGGGAATGAAAAACTGTTTTTT.

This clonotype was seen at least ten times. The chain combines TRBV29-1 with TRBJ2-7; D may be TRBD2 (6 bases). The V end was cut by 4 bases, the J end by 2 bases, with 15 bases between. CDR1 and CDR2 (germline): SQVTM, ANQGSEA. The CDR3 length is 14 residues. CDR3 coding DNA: TGCAGCGTTGGGTTCCGGACTAAGCCCTACGAGCAGTACTTC. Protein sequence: CSVGFRTKPYEQYF.

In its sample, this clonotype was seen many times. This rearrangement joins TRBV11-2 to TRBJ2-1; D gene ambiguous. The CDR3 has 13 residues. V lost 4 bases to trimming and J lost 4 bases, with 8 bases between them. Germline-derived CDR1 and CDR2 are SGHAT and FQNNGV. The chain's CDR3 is CASSWPRYNEQFF. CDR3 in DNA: TGTGCCAGCAGCTGGCCCCGATACAATGAGCAGTTCTTC.

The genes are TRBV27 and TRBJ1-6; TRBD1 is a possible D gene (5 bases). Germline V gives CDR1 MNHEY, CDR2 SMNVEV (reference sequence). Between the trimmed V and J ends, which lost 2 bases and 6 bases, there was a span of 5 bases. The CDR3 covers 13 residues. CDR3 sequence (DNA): TGTGCCAGCAGTTTAAGGGGTAATTCACCCCTCCACTTT. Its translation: CASSLRGNSPLHF.

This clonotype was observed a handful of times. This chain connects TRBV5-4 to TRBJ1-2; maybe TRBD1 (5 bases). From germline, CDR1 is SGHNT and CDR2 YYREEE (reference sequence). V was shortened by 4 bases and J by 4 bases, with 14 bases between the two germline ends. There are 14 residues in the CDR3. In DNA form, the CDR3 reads TGTGCCAGCAGCCCAGGAGGGGTCCTCTATGGCTACACCTTC. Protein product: CASSPGGVLYGYTF.

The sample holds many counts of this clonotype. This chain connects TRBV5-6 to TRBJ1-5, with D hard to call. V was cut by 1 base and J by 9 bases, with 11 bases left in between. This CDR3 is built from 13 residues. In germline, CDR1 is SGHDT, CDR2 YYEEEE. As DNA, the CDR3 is TGTGCCAGCAGCTTGTCGGGAGTGGCGCCCCAGCATTTT. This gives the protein CASSLSGVAPQHF. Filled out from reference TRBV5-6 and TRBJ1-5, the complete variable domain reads DAGVTQSPTHLIKTRGQQVTLRCSPKSGHDTVSWYQQALGQGPQFIFQYYEEEERQRGNFPDRFSGHQFPNYSSELNVNALLLGDSALYLCASSLSGVAPQHFGDGTRLSIL.

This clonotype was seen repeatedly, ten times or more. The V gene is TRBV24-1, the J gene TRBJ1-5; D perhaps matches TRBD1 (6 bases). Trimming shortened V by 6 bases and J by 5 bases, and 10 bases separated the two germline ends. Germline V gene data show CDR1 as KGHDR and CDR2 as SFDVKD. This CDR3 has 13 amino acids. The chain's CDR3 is CATSTGPYQPQHF. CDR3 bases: TGTGCCACCAGTACAGGGCCTTATCAGCCCCAGCATTTT.

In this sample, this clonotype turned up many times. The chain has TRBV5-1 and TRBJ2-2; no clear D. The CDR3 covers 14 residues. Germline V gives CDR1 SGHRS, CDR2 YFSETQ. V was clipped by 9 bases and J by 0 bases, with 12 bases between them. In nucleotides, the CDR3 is TGCGCCACAGAGGTGGACGCGAACACCGGGGAGCTGTTTTTT. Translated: CATEVDANTGELFF.

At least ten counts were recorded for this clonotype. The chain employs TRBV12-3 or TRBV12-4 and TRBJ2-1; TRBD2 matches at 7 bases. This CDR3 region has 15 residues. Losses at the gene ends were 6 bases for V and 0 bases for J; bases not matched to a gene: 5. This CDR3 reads CASSRSGISYNEQFF. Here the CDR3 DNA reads TGTGCCAGCAGCCGGAGCGGGATCTCCTACAATGAGCAGTTCTTC.

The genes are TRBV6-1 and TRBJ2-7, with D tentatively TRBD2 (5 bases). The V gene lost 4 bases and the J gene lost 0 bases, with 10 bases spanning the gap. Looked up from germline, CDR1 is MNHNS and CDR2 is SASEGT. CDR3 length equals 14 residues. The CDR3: CASSGEGYSYEQYF. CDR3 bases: TGTGCCAGCAGTGGCGAGGGCTACTCCTACGAGCAGTACTTC.

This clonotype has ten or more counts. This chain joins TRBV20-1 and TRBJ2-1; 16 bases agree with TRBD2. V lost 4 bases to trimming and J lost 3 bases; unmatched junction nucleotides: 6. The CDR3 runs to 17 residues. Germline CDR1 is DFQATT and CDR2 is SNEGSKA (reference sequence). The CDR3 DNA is TGCAGTGCTACCGGGACTAGCGGGAGGGCTATCTACAATGAGCAGTTCTTC. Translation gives CSATGTSGRAIYNEQFF.

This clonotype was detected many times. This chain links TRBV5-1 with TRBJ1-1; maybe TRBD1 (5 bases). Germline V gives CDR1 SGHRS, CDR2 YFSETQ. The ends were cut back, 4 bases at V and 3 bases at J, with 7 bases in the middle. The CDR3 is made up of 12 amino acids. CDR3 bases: TGCGCCAGCAGCCCGACAGACACTGAAGCTTTCTTT. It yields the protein CASSPTDTEAFF.

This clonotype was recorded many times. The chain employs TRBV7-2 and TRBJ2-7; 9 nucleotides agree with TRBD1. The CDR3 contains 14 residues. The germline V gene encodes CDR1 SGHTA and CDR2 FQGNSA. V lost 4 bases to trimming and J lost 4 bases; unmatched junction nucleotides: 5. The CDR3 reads CASSWATGGYEQYF. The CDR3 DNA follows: TGTGCCAGCAGCTGGGCGACAGGGGGGTACGAGCAGTACTTC.

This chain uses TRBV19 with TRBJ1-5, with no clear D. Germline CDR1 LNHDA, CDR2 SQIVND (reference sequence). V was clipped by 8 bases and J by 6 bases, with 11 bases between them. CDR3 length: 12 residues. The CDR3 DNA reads TGTGCCAGTTATGAAAAGGGTCAGCCCCAGCATTTT. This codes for CASYEKGQPQHF.